These 11 T cell receptor beta chains originate from one sample sequenced in a study of identical twins. TCRdb reprocessed the 5' RACE reads via MiXCR and lists one record per CDR3 protein. The sample records roughly 230,000 distinct CDR3 sequences, about 8% being singletons. This sample was also put to use in a study of yellow fever vaccine responses in identical twins.

Sequenced: CD8+ T cells sorted from blood. The receptors derive from a young woman in good health.

The sample holds many counts of this clonotype. The chain uses TRBV7-6 and TRBJ2-1; perhaps TRBD2 as D (5 bases). This CDR3 spans 16 amino acids. V was cut by 2 bases and J by 1 base, with 12 bases left in between. CDR1 and CDR2 (germline): SGHVS, FNYEAQ. CDR3 amino acids: CASSLNYPGSYNEQFF. The CDR3, as DNA: TGTGCCAGCAGCTTAAATTACCCGGGGTCCTACAATGAGCAGTTCTTC.

In its sample, this clonotype was seen a few times. J is TRBJ2-7 and V is TRBV4-2, with 7 bases identical to TRBD2. Losses at the gene ends were 1 base for V and 5 bases for J; bases not matched to a gene: 5. Germline values: CDR1 LGHNA, CDR2 YNFKEQ. The CDR3 runs to 14 residues. CDR3 nucleotides: TGTGCCAGCAGCCAAGTTTCAGGGAGGGACGAGCAGTACTTC. Its protein is CASSQVSGRDEQYF.

The sample holds many counts of this clonotype. This chain connects TRBV5-1 to TRBJ2-1; no reliable D call. V shed 1 base and J shed 8 bases, with 10 bases lying between them. This CDR3 contains 13 residues. The V gene's germline CDR1 is SGHRS and CDR2 YFSETQ. The CDR3 DNA reads as TGCGCCAGCAGCTTGTGGATGGGCGATGAGCAGTTCTTC. Protein product: CASSLWMGDEQFF. The variable domain in full, with the rest retrieved from reference TRBV5-1 and TRBJ2-1, is KAGVTQTPRYLIKTRGQQVTLSCSPISGHRSVSWYQQTPGQGLQFLFEYFSETQRNKGNFPGRFSGRQFSNSRSEMNVSTLELGDSALYLCASSLWMGDEQFFGPGTRLTVL.

The chain has TRBV5-6 and TRBJ2-7; TRBD2 matches 14 bases. V was pared by 4 bases and J by 5 bases, with 8 bases of the junction left unmatched. Germline V lookup: CDR1 SGHDT, CDR2 YYEEEE. This CDR3 comprises 16 residues. The CDR3 coding sequence is TGTGCCAGCAGCCCTGGACTAGCGGGAGGAAGCCACGAGCAGTACTTC. It yields the protein CASSPGLAGGSHEQYF. The full variable domain, in which reference TRBV5-6 and TRBJ2-7 provide the parts outside the CDR3, is DAGVTQSPTHLIKTRGQQVTLRCSPKSGHDTVSWYQQALGQGPQFIFQYYEEEERQRGNFPDRFSGHQFPNYSSELNVNALLLGDSALYLCASSPGLAGGSHEQYFGPGTRLTVT.

This clonotype came up many times. CDR3 in DNA: TGTGCCAGCAGCCAACGGGACCCTCCTAGAACTTCGGAGCAGTACTTC. Its protein is CASSQRDPPRTSEQYF. J is TRBJ2-7 and V is TRBV7-9; TRBD1 or TRBD2 may be the D gene (5 bases each). In germline, CDR1 is SEHNR, CDR2 FQNEAQ (reference sequence). The CDR3 covers 16 residues. The germline V and J ends were trimmed by 5 bases and 7 bases, with 24 bases remaining between them.

This clonotype occurred many times. The genes are TRBV12-3 or TRBV12-4 and TRBJ2-3; no definite D call. Trimming left V 3 bases short and J 3 bases short, with 1 base between. The CDR3 is 11 amino acids. The CDR3 DNA is TGTGCCAGCAGTTTGACAGATACGCAGTATTTT. Translated, it gives CASSLTDTQYF.

In this sample, this clonotype turned up a few times. J is TRBJ2-7 and V is TRBV6-2 or TRBV6-3; TRBD2 matches at 7 bases. This CDR3 has 16 residues. V lost 5 bases and J lost 2; bases outside the gene matches: 12. Germline lookup yields CDR1 MNHEY and CDR2 SVGEGT. The CDR3 DNA reads as TGTGCCAGCAGTACCCCCGGGGACTATCCAACCTACGAGCAGTACTTC. This gives the protein CASSTPGDYPTYEQYF.

This clonotype has at least ten counts. V is TRBV12-3 or TRBV12-4 and J is TRBJ1-5; D not certain. CDR3 size: 14 residues. V gave up 3 bases and J gave up 6 bases, with 12 bases separating them. The CDR3 sequence: CASSFSREFQPQHF. As DNA, the CDR3 is TGTGCCAGCAGTTTTTCGAGGGAGTTTCAGCCCCAGCATTTT.

The V and J genes are TRBV4-2 and TRBJ2-5; D is perhaps TRBD2 (6 bases). Per germline, CDR1 LGHNA and CDR2 YNFKEQ. Trimming left V 0 bases short and J 0 bases short, with 14 bases between. The CDR3 consists of 17 residues. The CDR3 spells CASSQEVSGLHQETQYF. As DNA, the CDR3 is TGTGCCAGCAGCCAAGAGGTGAGCGGGCTACACCAAGAGACCCAGTACTTC.

This chain joins TRBV19 and TRBJ2-3; D not resolved. CDR1 and CDR2 (germline): LNHDA, SQIVND (reference sequence). The V and J ends lost 8 bases and 5 bases respectively, with 14 bases between them. There are 13 residues in the CDR3. The CDR3 DNA follows: TGTGCCAGTTCTACTACGGAATTAGATACGCAGTATTTT. This sequence encodes CASSTTELDTQYF. The full variable domain, in which reference TRBV19 and TRBJ2-3 provide the parts outside the CDR3, is DGGITQSPKYLFRKEGQNVTLSCEQNLNHDAMYWYRQDPGQGLRLIYYSQIVNDFQKGDIAEGYSVSREKKESFPLTVTSAQKNPTAFYLCASSTTELDTQYFGPGTRLTVL.

This clonotype came up a few times. The chain employs TRBV9 and TRBJ2-3; TRBD2 matches 8 bases. Trimming at V came to 4 bases and at J to 1 base, leaving 11 bases not matched to a gene. The V gene's germline CDR1 is SGDLS and CDR2 YYNGEE. The length of the CDR3 is 17 residues. The CDR3 DNA follows: TGTGCCAGCAGCTCCCGGATCGGGGGGGGGCGCACAGATACGCAGTATTTT. Translating it yields CASSSRIGGGRTDTQYF.